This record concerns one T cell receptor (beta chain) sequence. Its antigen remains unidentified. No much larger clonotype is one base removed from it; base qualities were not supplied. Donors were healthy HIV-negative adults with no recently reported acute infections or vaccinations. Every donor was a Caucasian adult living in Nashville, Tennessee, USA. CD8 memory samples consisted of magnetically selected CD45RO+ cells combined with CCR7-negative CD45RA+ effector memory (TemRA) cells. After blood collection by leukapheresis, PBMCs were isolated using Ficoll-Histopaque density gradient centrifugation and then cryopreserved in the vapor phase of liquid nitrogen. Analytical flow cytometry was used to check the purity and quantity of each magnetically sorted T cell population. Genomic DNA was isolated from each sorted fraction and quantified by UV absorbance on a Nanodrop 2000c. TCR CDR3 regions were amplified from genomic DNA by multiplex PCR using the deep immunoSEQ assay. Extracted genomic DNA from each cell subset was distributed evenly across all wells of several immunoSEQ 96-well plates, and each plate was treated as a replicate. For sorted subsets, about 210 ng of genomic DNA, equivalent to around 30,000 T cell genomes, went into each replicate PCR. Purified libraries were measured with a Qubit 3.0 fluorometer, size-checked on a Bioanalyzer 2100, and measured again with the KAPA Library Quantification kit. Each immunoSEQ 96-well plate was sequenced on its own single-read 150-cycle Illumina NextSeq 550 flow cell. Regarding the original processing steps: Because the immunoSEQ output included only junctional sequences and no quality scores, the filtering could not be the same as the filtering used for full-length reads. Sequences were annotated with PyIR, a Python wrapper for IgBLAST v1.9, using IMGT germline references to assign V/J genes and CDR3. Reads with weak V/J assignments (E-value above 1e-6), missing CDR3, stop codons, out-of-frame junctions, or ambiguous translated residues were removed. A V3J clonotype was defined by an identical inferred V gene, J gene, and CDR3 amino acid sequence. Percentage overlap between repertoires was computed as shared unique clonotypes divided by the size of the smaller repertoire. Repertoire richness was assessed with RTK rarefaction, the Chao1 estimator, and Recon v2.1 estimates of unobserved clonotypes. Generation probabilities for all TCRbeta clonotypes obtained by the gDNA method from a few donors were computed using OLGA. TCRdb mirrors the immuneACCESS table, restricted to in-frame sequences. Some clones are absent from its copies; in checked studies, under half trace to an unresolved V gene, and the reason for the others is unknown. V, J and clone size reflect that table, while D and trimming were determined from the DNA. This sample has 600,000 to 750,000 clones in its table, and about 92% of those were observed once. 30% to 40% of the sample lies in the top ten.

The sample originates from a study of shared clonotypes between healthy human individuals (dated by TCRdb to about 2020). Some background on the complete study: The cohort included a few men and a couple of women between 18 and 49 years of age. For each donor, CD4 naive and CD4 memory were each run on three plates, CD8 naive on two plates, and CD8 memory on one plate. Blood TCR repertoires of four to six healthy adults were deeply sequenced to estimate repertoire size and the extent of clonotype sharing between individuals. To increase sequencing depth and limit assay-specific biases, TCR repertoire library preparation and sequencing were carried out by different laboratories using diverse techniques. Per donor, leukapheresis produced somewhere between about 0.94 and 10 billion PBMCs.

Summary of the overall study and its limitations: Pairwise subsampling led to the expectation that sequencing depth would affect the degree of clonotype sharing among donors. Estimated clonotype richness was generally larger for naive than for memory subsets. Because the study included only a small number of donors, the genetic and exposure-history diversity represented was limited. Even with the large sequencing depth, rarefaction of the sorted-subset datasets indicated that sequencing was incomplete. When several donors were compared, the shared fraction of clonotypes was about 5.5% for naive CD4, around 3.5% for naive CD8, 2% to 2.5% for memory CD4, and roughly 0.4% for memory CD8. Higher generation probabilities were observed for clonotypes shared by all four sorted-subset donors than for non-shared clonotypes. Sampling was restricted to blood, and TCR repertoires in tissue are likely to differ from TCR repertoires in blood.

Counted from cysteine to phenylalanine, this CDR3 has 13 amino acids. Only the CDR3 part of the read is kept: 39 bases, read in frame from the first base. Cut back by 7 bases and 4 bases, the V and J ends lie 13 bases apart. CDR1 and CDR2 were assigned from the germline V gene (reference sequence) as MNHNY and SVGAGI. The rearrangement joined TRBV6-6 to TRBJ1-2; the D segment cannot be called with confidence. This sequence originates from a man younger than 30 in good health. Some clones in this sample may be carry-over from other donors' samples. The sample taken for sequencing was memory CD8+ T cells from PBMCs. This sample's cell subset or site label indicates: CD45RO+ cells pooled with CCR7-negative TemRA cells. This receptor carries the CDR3 CASISGKGYGYTF. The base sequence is TGTGCCAGCATTTCCGGGAAGGGCTATGGCTACACCTTC.